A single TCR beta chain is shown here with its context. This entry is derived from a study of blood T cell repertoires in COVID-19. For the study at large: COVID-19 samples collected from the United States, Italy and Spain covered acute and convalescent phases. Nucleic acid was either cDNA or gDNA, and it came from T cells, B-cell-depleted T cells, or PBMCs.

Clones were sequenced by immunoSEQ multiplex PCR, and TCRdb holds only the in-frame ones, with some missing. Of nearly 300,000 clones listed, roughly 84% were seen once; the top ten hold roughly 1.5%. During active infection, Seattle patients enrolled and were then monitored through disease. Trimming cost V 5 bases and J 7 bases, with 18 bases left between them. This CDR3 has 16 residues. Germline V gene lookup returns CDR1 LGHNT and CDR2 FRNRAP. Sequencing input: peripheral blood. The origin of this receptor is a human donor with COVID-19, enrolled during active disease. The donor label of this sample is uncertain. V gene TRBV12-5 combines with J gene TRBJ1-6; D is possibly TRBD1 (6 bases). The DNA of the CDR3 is TGTGCTAGTGGTCCCCCAGGGGTAGGACCGAATTCACCCCTCCACTTT. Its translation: CASGPPGVGPNSPLHF.